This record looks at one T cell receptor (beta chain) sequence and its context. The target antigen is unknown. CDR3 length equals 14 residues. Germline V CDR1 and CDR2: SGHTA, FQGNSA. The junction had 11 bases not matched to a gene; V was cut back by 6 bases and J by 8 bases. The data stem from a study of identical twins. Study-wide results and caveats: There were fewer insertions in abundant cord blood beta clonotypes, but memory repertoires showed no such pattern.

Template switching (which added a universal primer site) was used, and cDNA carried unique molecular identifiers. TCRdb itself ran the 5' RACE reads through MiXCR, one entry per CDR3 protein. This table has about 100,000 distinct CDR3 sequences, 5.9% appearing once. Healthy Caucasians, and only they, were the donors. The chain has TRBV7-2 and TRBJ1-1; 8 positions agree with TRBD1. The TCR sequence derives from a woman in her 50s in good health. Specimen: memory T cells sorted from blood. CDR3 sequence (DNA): TGTGCCAGCAGACAAAATGACAGGGGTAGCGAAGCTTTCTTT. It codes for CASRQNDRGSEAFF.